This T cell receptor (beta chain) was observed in a study of blood T cell repertoires in COVID-19. Looking at the study overall: Nucleic acid was either cDNA or gDNA, and it came from T cells, B-cell-depleted T cells, or PBMCs.

Assay: immunoSEQ multiplex PCR; the TCRdb copy retains only in-frame clones and omits some. The sample has more than 200,000 clones; less than 90% are singletons. V lost 4 bases, J lost 6 bases, and 6 bases stayed unmatched. This CDR3 spans 16 amino acids. The germline gives CDR1 SGHTA, CDR2 FQGTGA. This clone was seen a single time. The sequence was obtained from a man aged 70-80 years with acute or convalescent COVID-19. Specimen: peripheral blood. This chain connects TRBV7-3 to TRBJ2-3; 14 bases are shared with TRBD2. The CDR3 bases are TGTGCCAGCAGCTCGGGACTAGCGGGGGCCTCCGATACGCAGTATTTT. The encoded protein is CASSSGLAGASDTQYF. Variable domain in full (rest from reference TRBV7-3 and TRBJ2-3): GAGVSQTPSNKVTEKGKYVELRCDPISGHTALYWYRQSLGQGPEFLIYFQGTGAADDSGLPNDRFFAVRPEGSVSTLKIQRTERGDSAVYLCASSSGLAGASDTQYFGPGTRLTVL.